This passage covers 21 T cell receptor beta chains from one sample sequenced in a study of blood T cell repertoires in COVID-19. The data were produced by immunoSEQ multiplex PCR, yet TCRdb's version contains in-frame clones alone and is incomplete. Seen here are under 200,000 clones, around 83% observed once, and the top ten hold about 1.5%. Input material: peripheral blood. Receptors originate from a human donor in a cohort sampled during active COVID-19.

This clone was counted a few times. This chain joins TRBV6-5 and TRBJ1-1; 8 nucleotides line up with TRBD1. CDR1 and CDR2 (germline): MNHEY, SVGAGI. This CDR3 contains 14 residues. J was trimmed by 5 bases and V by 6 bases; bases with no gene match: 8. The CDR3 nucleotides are TGTGCCAGCAGAAGGACAGGGTGGGGAACTGAAGCTTTCTTT. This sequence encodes CASRRTGWGTEAFF.

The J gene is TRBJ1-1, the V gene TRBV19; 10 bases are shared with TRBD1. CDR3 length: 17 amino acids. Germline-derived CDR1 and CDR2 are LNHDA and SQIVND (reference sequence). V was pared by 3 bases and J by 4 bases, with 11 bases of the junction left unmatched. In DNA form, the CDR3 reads TGTGCCAGTAGTATCCCTCCCCGGACAGGGGGGGTCACTGAAGCTTTCTTT. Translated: CASSIPPRTGGVTEAFF. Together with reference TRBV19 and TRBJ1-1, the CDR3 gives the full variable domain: DGGITQSPKYLFRKEGQNVTLSCEQNLNHDAMYWYRQDPGQGLRLIYYSQIVNDFQKGDIAEGYSVSREKKESFPLTVTSAQKNPTAFYLCASSIPPRTGGVTEAFFGQGTRLTVV.

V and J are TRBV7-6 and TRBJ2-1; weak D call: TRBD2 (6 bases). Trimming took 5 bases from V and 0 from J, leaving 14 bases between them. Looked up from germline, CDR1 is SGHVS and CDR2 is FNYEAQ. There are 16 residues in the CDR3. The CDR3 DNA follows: TGTGCCAGCAGCCCTGGTCTAGCGAGCTCCTACAATGAGCAGTTCTTC. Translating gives CASSPGLASSYNEQFF.

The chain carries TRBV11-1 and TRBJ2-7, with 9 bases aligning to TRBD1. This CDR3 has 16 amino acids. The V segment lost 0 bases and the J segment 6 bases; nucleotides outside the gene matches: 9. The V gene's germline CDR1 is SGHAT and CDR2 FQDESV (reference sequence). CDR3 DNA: TGTGCCAGCAGCTTAGCGGGTCGGGACAGGGTGTGCGAGCAGTACTTC. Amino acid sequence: CASSLAGRDRVCEQYF.

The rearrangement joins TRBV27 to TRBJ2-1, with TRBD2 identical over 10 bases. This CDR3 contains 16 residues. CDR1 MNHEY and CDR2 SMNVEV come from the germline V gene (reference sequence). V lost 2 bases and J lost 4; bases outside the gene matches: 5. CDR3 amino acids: CASSLLGLAEYNEQFF. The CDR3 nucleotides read TGTGCCAGCAGTTTACTAGGACTAGCGGAGTACAATGAGCAGTTCTTC.

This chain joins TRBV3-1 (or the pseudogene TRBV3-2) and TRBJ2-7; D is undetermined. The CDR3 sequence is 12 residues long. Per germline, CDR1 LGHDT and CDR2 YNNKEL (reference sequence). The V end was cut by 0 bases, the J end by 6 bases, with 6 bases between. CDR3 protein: CASSQDQVEQYF. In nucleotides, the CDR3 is TGTGCCAGCAGCCAAGATCAGGTCGAGCAGTACTTC.

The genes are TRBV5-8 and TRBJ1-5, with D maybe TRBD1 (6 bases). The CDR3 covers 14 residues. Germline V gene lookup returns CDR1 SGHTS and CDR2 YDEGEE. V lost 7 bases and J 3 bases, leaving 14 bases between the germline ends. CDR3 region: CASGQGSHNQPQHF. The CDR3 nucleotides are TGTGCCAGCGGGCAGGGGAGCCACAATCAGCCCCAGCATTTT.

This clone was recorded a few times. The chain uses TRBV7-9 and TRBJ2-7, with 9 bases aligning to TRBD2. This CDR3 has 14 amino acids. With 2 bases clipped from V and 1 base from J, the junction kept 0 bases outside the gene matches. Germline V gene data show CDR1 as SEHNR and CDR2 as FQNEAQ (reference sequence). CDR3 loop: CASSLLAGSYEQYF. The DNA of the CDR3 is TGTGCCAGCAGCTTACTAGCGGGATCCTACGAGCAGTACTTC.

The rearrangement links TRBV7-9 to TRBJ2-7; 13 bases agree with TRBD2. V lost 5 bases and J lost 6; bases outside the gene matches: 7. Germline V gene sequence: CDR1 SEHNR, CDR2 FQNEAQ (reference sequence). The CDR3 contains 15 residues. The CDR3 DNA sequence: TGTGCCAGCAGCACACCACTAGCGGGGGGGCTCGAGCAGTACTTC. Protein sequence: CASSTPLAGGLEQYF.

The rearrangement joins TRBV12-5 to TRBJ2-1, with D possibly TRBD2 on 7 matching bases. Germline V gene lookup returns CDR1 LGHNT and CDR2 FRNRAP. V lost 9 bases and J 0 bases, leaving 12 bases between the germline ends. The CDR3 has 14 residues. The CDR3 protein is CARGGGGSYNEQFF. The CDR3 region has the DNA TGTGCTAGGGGGGGAGGGGGCTCCTACAATGAGCAGTTCTTC.

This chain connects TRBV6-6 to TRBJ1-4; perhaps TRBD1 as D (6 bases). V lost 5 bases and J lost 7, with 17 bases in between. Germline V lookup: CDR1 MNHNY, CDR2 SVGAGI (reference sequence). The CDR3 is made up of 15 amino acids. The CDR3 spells CASSPPGQGSEKLFF. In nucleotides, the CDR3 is TGTGCCAGCAGTCCTCCTGGGCAGGGGTCTGAAAAACTGTTTTTT.

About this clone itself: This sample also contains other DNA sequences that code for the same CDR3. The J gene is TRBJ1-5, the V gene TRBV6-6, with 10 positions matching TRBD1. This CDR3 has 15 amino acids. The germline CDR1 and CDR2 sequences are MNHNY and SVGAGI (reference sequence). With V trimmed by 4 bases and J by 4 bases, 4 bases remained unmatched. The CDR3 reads CASSFGQGGNQPQHF. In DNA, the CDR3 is TGTGCCAGCAGTTTCGGACAGGGGGGGAATCAGCCCCAGCATTTT.

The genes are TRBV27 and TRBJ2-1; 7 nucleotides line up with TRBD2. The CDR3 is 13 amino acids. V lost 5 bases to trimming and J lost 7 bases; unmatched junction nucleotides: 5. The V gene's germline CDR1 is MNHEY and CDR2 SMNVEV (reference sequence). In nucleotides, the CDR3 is TGTGCCAGCAGTCTCCTAGCGGCGAATGAGCAGTTCTTC. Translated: CASSLLAANEQFF.

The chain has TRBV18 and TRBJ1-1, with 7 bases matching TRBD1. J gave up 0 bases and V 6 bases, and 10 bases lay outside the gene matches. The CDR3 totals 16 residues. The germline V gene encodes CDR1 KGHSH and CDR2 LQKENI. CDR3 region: CASSQDRDGLNTEAFF. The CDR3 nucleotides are TGTGCCAGCTCCCAAGACAGGGATGGCCTGAACACTGAAGCTTTCTTT.

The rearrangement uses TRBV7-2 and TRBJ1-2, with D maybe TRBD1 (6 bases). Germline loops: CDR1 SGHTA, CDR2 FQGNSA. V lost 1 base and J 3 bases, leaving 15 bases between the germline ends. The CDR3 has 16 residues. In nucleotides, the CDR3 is TGTGCCAGCAGCTTAGGAGGGGCAGGGGTAGACTATGGCTACACCTTC. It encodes CASSLGGAGVDYGYTF.

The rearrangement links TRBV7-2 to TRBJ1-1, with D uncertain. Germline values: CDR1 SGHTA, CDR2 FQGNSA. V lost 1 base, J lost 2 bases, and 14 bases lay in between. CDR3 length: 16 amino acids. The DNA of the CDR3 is TGTGCCAGCAGCTTAGGACGCGGGCCCTTCAACACTGAAGCTTTCTTT. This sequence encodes CASSLGRGPFNTEAFF.

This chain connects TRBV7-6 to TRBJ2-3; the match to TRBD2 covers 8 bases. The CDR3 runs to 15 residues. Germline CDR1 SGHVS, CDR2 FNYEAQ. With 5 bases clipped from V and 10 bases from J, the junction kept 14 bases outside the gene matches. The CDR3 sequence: CASSPGLGTGWAQYF. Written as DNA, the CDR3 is TGTGCCAGCAGCCCGGGACTAGGGACGGGGTGGGCGCAGTATTTT.

The CDR3 loop is CASSGGTGLSGYTF. The CDR3 coding sequence is TGTGCCAGCAGCGGGGGGACAGGGCTGAGTGGCTACACCTTC. V and J are TRBV7-9 and TRBJ1-2; 9 nucleotides agree with TRBD1. The CDR3 is made up of 14 amino acids. V lost 5 bases, J lost 7 bases, and 8 bases stayed unmatched. Germline V lookup: CDR1 SEHNR, CDR2 FQNEAQ (reference sequence).

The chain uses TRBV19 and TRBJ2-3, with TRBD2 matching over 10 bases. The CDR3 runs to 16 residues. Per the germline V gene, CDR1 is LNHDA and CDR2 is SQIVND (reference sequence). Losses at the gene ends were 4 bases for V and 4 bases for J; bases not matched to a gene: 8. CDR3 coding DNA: TGTGCCAGTAGTACTCGAGCGGGAGGGCCGTCAGATACGCAGTATTTT. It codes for CASSTRAGGPSDTQYF.

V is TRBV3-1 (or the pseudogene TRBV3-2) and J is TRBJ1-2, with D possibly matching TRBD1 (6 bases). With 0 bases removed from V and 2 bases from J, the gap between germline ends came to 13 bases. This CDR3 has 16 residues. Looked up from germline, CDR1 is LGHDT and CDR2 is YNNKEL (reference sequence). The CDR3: CASSQEALQGNYGYTF. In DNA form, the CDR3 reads TGTGCCAGCAGCCAAGAGGCTCTACAGGGAAACTATGGCTACACCTTC.

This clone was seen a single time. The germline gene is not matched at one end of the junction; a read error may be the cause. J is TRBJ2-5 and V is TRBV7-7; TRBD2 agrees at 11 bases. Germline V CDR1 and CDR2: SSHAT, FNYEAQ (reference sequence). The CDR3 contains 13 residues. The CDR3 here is CASSLIAGGDQYF. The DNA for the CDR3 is TGTGCTAGCAGCTTAATAGCGGGAGGGGACCAGTACTTC.